The T cell receptor beta chain under discussion was sequenced for a study of blood T cell repertoires in COVID-19. Original processing methods: Counts of nucleated cells, estimated from reference gene primer amplification, were obtained. TCRdb keeps only in-frame clones here, not all; method: immunoSEQ multiplex PCR. D and trimming were read from the DNA, whereas the V and J calls and clone size are those reported in that table. Here the sample spans about 210,000 clones, approximately 80% being singletons. Enrollees, about 18 to 90 years old, lived in 25 or so US areas. Cohorts were based on clinical histories the participants reported. This CDR3 is built from 14 residues. The germline V gene encodes CDR1 SGHTA and CDR2 FQGNSA. J was trimmed by 3 bases and V by 5 bases; bases with no gene match: 3.

The sequencing sample was made of PBMCs or T cells enriched from blood (not recorded which). The chain couples TRBV7-2 to TRBJ2-7; 11 nucleotides agree with TRBD1. This clonotype was obtained from a man younger than 40 with acute COVID-19. The CDR3 coding sequence is TGTGCCAGCAGCCCGGGGACAGGGGGCTACGAGCAGTACTTC. Translating gives CASSPGTGGYEQYF.